One and the same sample provided the 32 T cell receptor beta chains below, sequenced in a study of blood T cell repertoires in COVID-19. Sequencing was performed with immunoSEQ multiplex PCR; in TCRdb, only in-frame clones are kept and a portion is missing. The sample consists of some 400,000 clones, around 87% of them appearing once. Sequences were obtained from peripheral blood. The receptor set was obtained from an older woman with COVID-19, enrolled during active disease.

The rearrangement joins TRBV7-8 to TRBJ2-6; a possible D gene is TRBD1 (6 bases). Germline CDR1 is SGHVS and CDR2 is FQNEAQ. The CDR3 extends over 16 amino acids. V gave up 7 bases and J gave up 0 bases, with 13 bases separating them. The CDR3 reads CASNRDTTSGANVLTF. The CDR3, as DNA: TGTGCCAGCAATAGGGACACCACCTCTGGGGCCAACGTCCTGACTTTC.

V gene TRBV3-1 (or the pseudogene TRBV3-2) combines with J gene TRBJ2-3; possibly TRBD1 for D (5 bases). Trimming removed 1 base at V and 3 bases at J, with 8 bases between. Germline values: CDR1 LGHDT, CDR2 YNNKEL (reference sequence). This CDR3 contains 14 residues. For the CDR3, the DNA is TGTGCCAGCAGCCAAGTAGGGGCAACAGATACGCAGTATTTT. Its translation: CASSQVGATDTQYF.

V and J are TRBV2 and TRBJ2-5; D may be TRBD1 (6 bases). V was clipped by 7 bases and J by 5 bases, with 14 bases between them. From germline, CDR1 is SNHLY and CDR2 FYNNEI. The length of the CDR3 is 13 residues. CDR3 nucleotides: TGTGCCAGCAAACGAGGACAGCAGGAGACCCAGTACTTC. It codes for CASKRGQQETQYF.

The chain carries TRBV2 and TRBJ1-1, with a possible D match to TRBD1 (5 bases). Trimming cost V 2 bases and J 6 bases, with 7 bases left between them. CDR1 and CDR2 (germline): SNHLY, FYNNEI. CDR3 length equals 12 residues. This CDR3 reads CASSELGPEAFF. For the CDR3, the DNA is TGTGCCAGCAGTGAATTGGGGCCTGAAGCTTTCTTT. The entire variable domain, with the rest obtained from reference TRBV2 and TRBJ1-1, is as follows: EPEVTQTPSHQVTQMGQEVILRCVPISNHLYFYWYRQILGQKVEFLVSFYNNEISEKSEIFDDQFSVERPDGSNFTLKIRSTKLEDSAMYFCASSELGPEAFFGQGTRLTVV.

The count of this clone is one. This chain connects TRBV27 to TRBJ2-3; 12 positions agree with TRBD2. The CDR3 covers 18 residues. Germline V CDR1 and CDR2: MNHEY, SMNVEV (reference sequence). V shed 0 bases, J shed 3 bases, and the junction held 7 bases outside the gene matches. CDR3 amino acids: CASSLSSASGGATDTQYF. For the CDR3, the DNA is TGTGCCAGCAGTTTATCTTCAGCTAGCGGGGGGGCAACAGATACGCAGTATTTT.

The genes are TRBV5-1 and TRBJ2-1, with 15 bases that match TRBD2. Germline trimming cut 4 bases from V and 7 bases from J; bases unmatched to any gene: 12. The CDR3 runs to 18 residues. From germline, CDR1 is SGHRS and CDR2 YFSETQ. CDR3 loop: CASSIRTSGGAGWNEQFF. Written as DNA, the CDR3 is TGCGCCAGCAGCATCCGGACTAGCGGGGGGGCCGGTTGGAATGAGCAGTTCTTC.

The rearrangement uses TRBV7-9 and TRBJ2-1; possible D gene TRBD1, 6 bases. The CDR3 consists of 16 residues. Trimming left V 2 bases short and J 3 bases short, with 14 bases between. CDR1 and CDR2 (germline): SEHNR, FQNEAQ (reference sequence). CDR3 in DNA: TGTGCCAGCAGCTTAAGTCGACAGGCGAACTACAATGAGCAGTTCTTC. Its protein is CASSLSRQANYNEQFF.

This clone was picked up one time. The CDR3, as DNA: TGTGCCAGCAGTTTGGGACAGATATATCAGCCCCAGCATTTT. The encoded protein is CASSLGQIYQPQHF. The V call is TRBV2, the J call TRBJ1-5; TRBD1 agrees at 7 bases. Germline V gene sequence: CDR1 SNHLY, CDR2 FYNNEI. V lost 5 bases, J lost 5 bases, and 6 bases stayed unmatched. The CDR3 consists of 14 residues.

The V gene is TRBV5-1, the J gene TRBJ2-7, with D perhaps matching TRBD1 (6 bases). Germline V gene data show CDR1 as SGHRS and CDR2 as YFSETQ. Trimming removed 7 bases from V and 5 bases from J, with 22 bases in between. This CDR3 contains 15 residues. CDR3 bases: TGCGCCAGCCGAATTGGGGGAACAGGGCCCAACGAGCAGTACTTC. This sequence encodes CASRIGGTGPNEQYF.

The chain links TRBV7-3 to TRBJ1-2; tentatively, D is TRBD1 (5 bases). The CDR3 is 17 residues long. Germline CDR1 SGHTA, CDR2 FQGTGA. Trimming left V 2 bases short and J 6 bases short, with 22 bases between. CDR3 bases: TGTGCCAGCAGCTTACTGAATAGATCGGGACTCAGGAATGGCTACACCTTC. This gives the protein CASSLLNRSGLRNGYTF. The full variable domain, in which reference TRBV7-3 and TRBJ1-2 provide the parts outside the CDR3, is GAGVSQTPSNKVTEKGKYVELRCDPISGHTALYWYRQSLGQGPEFLIYFQGTGAADDSGLPNDRFFAVRPEGSVSTLKIQRTERGDSAVYLCASSLLNRSGLRNGYTFGSGTRLTVV.

The chain uses TRBV7-6 and TRBJ2-2; D is undetermined. The CDR3 runs to 16 residues. The V and J ends lost 2 bases and 0 bases respectively, with 10 bases between them. CDR1 and CDR2 from the germline V gene are SGHVS and FNYEAQ. The CDR3 spells CASSLPQTTNTGELFF. The CDR3, as DNA: TGTGCCAGCAGCTTACCACAGACCACGAACACCGGGGAGCTGTTTTTT.

This clone was seen once. V and J are TRBV5-4 and TRBJ2-6, with 8 bases matching TRBD1. The CDR3 has 15 amino acids. V lost 4 bases to trimming and J lost 3 bases; unmatched junction nucleotides: 3. Germline V gives CDR1 SGHNT, CDR2 YYREEE (reference sequence). This CDR3 reads CASSRTGRGANVLTF. As DNA, the CDR3 is TGTGCCAGCAGCCGGACAGGGCGTGGGGCCAACGTCCTGACTTTC. The whole variable domain, remainder taken from reference TRBV5-4 and TRBJ2-6, is ETGVTQSPTHLIKTRGQQVTLRCSSQSGHNTVSWYQQALGQGPQFIFQYYREEENGRGNFPPRFSGLQFPNYSSELNVNALELDDSALYLCASSRTGRGANVLTFGAGSRLTVL.

The rearrangement links TRBV11-3 to TRBJ2-2; 8 nucleotides align to TRBD1. Germline V gene lookup returns CDR1 SGHNT and CDR2 YENEEA. V lost 5 bases and J lost 6; bases outside the gene matches: 8. The CDR3 has 15 residues. CDR3 amino acids: CASSPGTGIPGELFF. The CDR3 nucleotides are TGTGCCAGCAGCCCCGGGACAGGCATCCCCGGGGAGCTGTTTTTT.

The chain employs TRBV5-4 and TRBJ1-2, with 7 bases identical to TRBD1. The germline gives CDR1 SGHNT, CDR2 YYREEE (reference sequence). The CDR3 is made up of 14 amino acids. Germline trimming cut 2 bases from V and 3 bases from J; bases unmatched to any gene: 4. The CDR3 loop reads CASSFSTGYYGYTF. In DNA form, the CDR3 reads TGTGCCAGCAGCTTTTCGACAGGGTACTATGGCTACACCTTC.

This chain joins TRBV6-5 and TRBJ2-2; 9 bases are a match to TRBD1. The CDR3 has 14 amino acids. The germline CDR1 and CDR2 sequences are MNHEY and SVGAGI. The trim removed 5 bases at V and 5 bases at J, leaving 3 bases unmatched. The CDR3 region is CASSRTGVTGELFF. CDR3 nucleotide sequence: TGTGCCAGCAGTCGGACAGGGGTTACCGGGGAGCTGTTTTTT.

This sequence joins TRBV18 and TRBJ1-3; maybe TRBD1 (5 bases). The germline gives CDR1 KGHSH, CDR2 LQKENI. This CDR3 contains 14 residues. V was pared by 4 bases and J by 4 bases, with 11 bases between. The CDR3 sequence is CASSLGLGGNTIYF. Here the CDR3 DNA reads TGTGCCAGCTCACTGGGGCTAGGAGGAAACACCATATATTTT.

The J gene is TRBJ2-1, the V gene TRBV5-1, with 12 bases that match TRBD2. V was pared by 5 bases and J by 5 bases, with 11 bases of the junction left unmatched. This CDR3 contains 17 residues. Germline loops: CDR1 SGHRS, CDR2 YFSETQ. Here the CDR3 DNA reads TGCGCCAGCAGGCAACTAGCGGGGGGCCAGCTGAACAATGAGCAGTTCTTC. Translation gives CASRQLAGGQLNNEQFF.

The chain has TRBV2 and TRBJ1-1; D unresolved. V was cut by 6 bases and J by 4 bases, with 9 bases left in between. CDR1 and CDR2 (germline): SNHLY, FYNNEI. This CDR3 has 12 amino acids. The CDR3 loop is CASSRLATEAFF. The CDR3 DNA follows: TGTGCCAGCAGCAGGTTGGCCACTGAAGCTTTCTTT. Full variable domain (outside the CDR3, taken from reference TRBV2 and TRBJ1-1): EPEVTQTPSHQVTQMGQEVILRCVPISNHLYFYWYRQILGQKVEFLVSFYNNEISEKSEIFDDQFSVERPDGSNFTLKIRSTKLEDSAMYFCASSRLATEAFFGQGTRLTVV.

In regard to this clone: The junction departs from germline at one end; a sequencing error may be responsible. The chain has TRBV9 and TRBJ2-3; 11 bases are shared with TRBD2. The CDR3 runs to 15 residues. Germline V gene lookup returns CDR1 SGDLS and CDR2 YYNGEE. CDR3 nucleotides: TGTGCCAGCAGCGTAGGATTAGCGGGGGGGCCAGGGGAGGATTTT. This encodes CASSVGLAGGPGEDF.

V usage is TRBV9 and J usage is TRBJ2-1; 10 positions agree with TRBD1. The CDR3 covers 14 residues. The trim removed 3 bases at V and 5 bases at J, leaving 2 bases unmatched. The germline gives CDR1 SGDLS, CDR2 YYNGEE. CDR3 nucleotides: TGTGCCAGCAGCGGGGGGACAGGGGACAATGAGCAGTTCTTC. As protein: CASSGGTGDNEQFF.

V usage is TRBV7-9 and J usage is TRBJ1-4; weak D call: TRBD1 (6 bases). The V end lost 7 bases, the J end lost 0 bases, and 18 bases lay between the germline ends. Germline CDR1 and CDR2: SEHNR and FQNEAQ (reference sequence). The CDR3 has 17 amino acids. The CDR3 nucleotides are TGTGCCAGCACCCCCGGTGCCAGGGGCACAACTAATGAAAAACTGTTTTTT. It translates to CASTPGARGTTNEKLFF.

The chain's CDR3 is CASSPLGQETQYF. CDR3 in DNA: TGTGCCAGTAGCCCCCTCGGCCAAGAGACCCAGTACTTC. This chain links TRBV19 with TRBJ2-5; D is undetermined. V was cut by 6 bases and J by 1 base, with 9 bases left in between. Germline CDR1 reads LNHDA; CDR2 reads SQIVND (reference sequence). CDR3 size: 13 residues.

The chain employs TRBV12-3 or TRBV12-4 and TRBJ1-5; D unresolved. The V and J ends lost 3 bases and 4 bases respectively, with 7 bases between them. The length of the CDR3 is 13 residues. The chain's CDR3 is CASSFRRNQPQHF. CDR3 DNA sequence: TGTGCCAGCAGTTTTAGGAGAAATCAGCCCCAGCATTTT.

The chain links TRBV5-1 to TRBJ1-2; 7 bases line up with TRBD1. V lost 4 bases and J lost 8; bases outside the gene matches: 17. Germline loops: CDR1 SGHRS, CDR2 YFSETQ. The CDR3 runs to 16 residues. Written as DNA, the CDR3 is TGCGCCAGCAGCGCACGCCCCGGGACAGAGGCTCGCGGCTACACCTTC. Amino acids: CASSARPGTEARGYTF.

The chain carries TRBV7-2 and TRBJ2-3; 11 bases line up with TRBD2. CDR3 length equals 16 residues. After removal of 3 bases from V and 7 bases from J, the junction contained 9 bases not matched to a gene. Per germline, CDR1 SGHTA and CDR2 FQGNSA. The CDR3 spells CASSFGSGGALYTQYF. CDR3 in DNA: TGTGCCAGCAGCTTTGGTAGCGGGGGGGCCCTATATACGCAGTATTTT.

The V gene is TRBV7-2, the J gene TRBJ1-1; 12 positions agree with TRBD1. The CDR3 is 15 amino acids. Germline CDR1 reads SGHTA; CDR2 reads FQGNSA. V trimming: 4 bases; J trimming: 7 bases; junction bases outside the gene matches: 7. The CDR3 here is CASSSWGQGAVEAFF. CDR3 nucleotide sequence: TGTGCCAGCAGCTCCTGGGGACAGGGGGCTGTTGAAGCTTTCTTT.

This clone was observed a handful of times. The chain joins TRBV2 to TRBJ2-2; TRBD1 aligns across 7 bases. Germline V CDR1 and CDR2: SNHLY, FYNNEI. The CDR3 contains 14 residues. The V and J ends lost 6 bases and 3 bases, in that order; junction bases with no gene match: 4. The CDR3 coding sequence is TGTGCCAGCAGGGCCACAGGGGACACCGGGGAGCTGTTTTTT. Translation: CASRATGDTGELFF. The entire variable domain, with the rest obtained from reference TRBV2 and TRBJ2-2, is as follows: EPEVTQTPSHQVTQMGQEVILRCVPISNHLYFYWYRQILGQKVEFLVSFYNNEISEKSEIFDDQFSVERPDGSNFTLKIRSTKLEDSAMYFCASRATGDTGELFFGEGSRLTVL.

This chain joins TRBV3-1 (or the pseudogene TRBV3-2) and TRBJ2-2, with TRBD1 as a possible D gene (5 bases). The V and J ends lost 3 bases and 7 bases respectively, with 6 bases between them. Germline values: CDR1 LGHDT, CDR2 YNNKEL (reference sequence). CDR3 length equals 12 residues. In DNA, the CDR3 is TGTGCCAGCAGCCACGACAGCGGGGAGCTGTTTTTT. Translated: CASSHDSGELFF.

This clone has a handful of counts. J is TRBJ1-2 and V is TRBV27; D possibly corresponds to TRBD1 (6 bases). The CDR3 totals 14 residues. Trimming removed 6 bases from V and 8 bases from J, with 19 bases in between. Germline CDR1 MNHEY, CDR2 SMNVEV (reference sequence). CDR3 in DNA: TGTGCCAGCAGCTCCCCCACCACAGGGTGGGGCTACACCTTC. Translation: CASSSPTTGWGYTF.

The CDR3 DNA reads TGTGCCAGCAGGGTTCCTCCGGGACAGGGGAGAGAGACCCAGTACTTC. As protein: CASRVPPGQGRETQYF. The chain carries TRBV6-4 and TRBJ2-5, with TRBD1 identical over 10 bases. CDR3 length: 16 residues. Per germline, CDR1 MRHNA and CDR2 SNTAGT. With 6 bases clipped from V and 4 bases from J, the junction kept 11 bases outside the gene matches.

Only a few counts were recorded for this clone. This chain links TRBV7-9 with TRBJ1-5; tentatively, D is TRBD1 (6 bases). Germline V gives CDR1 SEHNR, CDR2 FQNEAQ (reference sequence). The CDR3 length is 14 residues. Trimming removed 5 bases at V and 5 bases at J, with 13 bases between. In nucleotides, the CDR3 is TGTGCCAGCAGCCTACAGGGAATTCATCAGCCCCAGCATTTT. It is translated as CASSLQGIHQPQHF.

The genes are TRBV6-1 and TRBJ2-7; D not certain. The germline gives CDR1 MNHNS, CDR2 SASEGT. This CDR3 comprises 15 residues. Trimming stripped 2 bases from V and 4 bases from J, with 15 bases between. The CDR3 here is CASSEFRSASYEQYF. CDR3 DNA: TGTGCCAGCAGTGAATTTCGGTCGGCTAGTTACGAGCAGTACTTC.